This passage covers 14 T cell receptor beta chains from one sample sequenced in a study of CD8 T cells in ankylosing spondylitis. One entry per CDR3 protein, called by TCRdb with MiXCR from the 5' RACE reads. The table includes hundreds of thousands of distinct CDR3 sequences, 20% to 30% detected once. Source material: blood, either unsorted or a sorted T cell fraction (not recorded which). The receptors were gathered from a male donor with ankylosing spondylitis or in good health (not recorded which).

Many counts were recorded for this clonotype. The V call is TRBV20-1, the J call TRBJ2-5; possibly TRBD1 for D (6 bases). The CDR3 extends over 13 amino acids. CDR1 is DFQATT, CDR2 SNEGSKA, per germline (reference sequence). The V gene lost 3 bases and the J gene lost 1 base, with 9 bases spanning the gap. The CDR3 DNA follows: TGCAGTGCTAGGTACAGGGTCCAAGAGACCCAGTACTTC. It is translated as CSARYRVQETQYF.

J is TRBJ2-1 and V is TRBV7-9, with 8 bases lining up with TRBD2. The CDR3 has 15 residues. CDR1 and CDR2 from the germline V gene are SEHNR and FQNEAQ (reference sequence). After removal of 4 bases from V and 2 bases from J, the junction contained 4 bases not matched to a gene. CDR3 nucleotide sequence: TGTGCCAGCAGCTACTTAGCGGGAACCTACAATGAGCAGTTCTTC. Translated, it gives CASSYLAGTYNEQFF.

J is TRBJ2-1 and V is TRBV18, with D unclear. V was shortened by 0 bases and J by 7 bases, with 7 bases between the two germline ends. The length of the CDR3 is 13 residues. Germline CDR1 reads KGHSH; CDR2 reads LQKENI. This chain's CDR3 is CASSPPLENEQFF. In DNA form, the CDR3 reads TGTGCCAGCTCACCACCATTGGAGAATGAGCAGTTCTTC.

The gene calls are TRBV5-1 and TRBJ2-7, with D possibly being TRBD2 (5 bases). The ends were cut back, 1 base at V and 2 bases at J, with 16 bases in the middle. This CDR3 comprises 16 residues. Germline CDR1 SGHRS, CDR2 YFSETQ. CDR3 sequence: CASSLIGSSNTYEQYF. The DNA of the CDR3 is TGCGCCAGCAGCTTGATTGGGAGTTCTAATACCTACGAGCAGTACTTC. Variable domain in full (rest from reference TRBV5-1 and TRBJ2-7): KAGVTQTPRYLIKTRGQQVTLSCSPISGHRSVSWYQQTPGQGLQFLFEYFSETQRNKGNFPGRFSGRQFSNSRSEMNVSTLELGDSALYLCASSLIGSSNTYEQYFGPGTRLTVT.

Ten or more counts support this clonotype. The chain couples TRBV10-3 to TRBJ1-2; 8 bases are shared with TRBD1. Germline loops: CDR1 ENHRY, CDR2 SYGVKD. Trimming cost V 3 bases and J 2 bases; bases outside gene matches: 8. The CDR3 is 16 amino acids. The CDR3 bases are TGTGCCATCAGTGACGGAACAGGGGGATCAAACTATGGCTACACCTTC. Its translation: CAISDGTGGSNYGYTF.

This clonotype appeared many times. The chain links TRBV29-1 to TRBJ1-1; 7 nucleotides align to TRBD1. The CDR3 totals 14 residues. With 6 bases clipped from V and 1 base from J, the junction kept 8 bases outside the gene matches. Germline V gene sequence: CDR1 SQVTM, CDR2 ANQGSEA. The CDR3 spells CSVDPRDRNTEAFF. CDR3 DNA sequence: TGCAGCGTAGATCCCCGGGACAGGAACACTGAAGCTTTCTTT.

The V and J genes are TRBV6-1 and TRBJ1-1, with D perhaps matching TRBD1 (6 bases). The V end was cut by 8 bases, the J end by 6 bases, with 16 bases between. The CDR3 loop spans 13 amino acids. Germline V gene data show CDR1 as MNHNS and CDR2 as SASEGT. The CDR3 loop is CASLETGKAEAFF. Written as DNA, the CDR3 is TGTGCCAGCCTTGAAACAGGGAAGGCTGAAGCTTTCTTT.

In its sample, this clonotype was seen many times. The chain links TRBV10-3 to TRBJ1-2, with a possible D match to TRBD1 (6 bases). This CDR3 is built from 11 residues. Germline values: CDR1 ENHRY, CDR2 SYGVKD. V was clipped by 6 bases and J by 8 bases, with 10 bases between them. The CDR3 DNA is TGTGCCATCAGCGTAGGGGGAGGCTACACCTTC. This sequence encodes CAISVGGGYTF.

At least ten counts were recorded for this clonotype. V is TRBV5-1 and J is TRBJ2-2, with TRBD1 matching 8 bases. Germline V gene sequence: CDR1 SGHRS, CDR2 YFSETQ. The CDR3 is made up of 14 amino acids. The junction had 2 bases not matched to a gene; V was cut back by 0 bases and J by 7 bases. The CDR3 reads CASSLAQGVGELFF. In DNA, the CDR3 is TGCGCCAGCAGCTTGGCACAGGGGGTCGGGGAGCTGTTTTTT.

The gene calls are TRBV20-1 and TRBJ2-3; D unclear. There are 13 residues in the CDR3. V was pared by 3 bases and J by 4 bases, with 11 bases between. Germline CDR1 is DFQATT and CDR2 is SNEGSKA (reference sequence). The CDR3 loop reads CSARAASADTQYF. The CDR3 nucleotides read TGCAGTGCTAGGGCGGCCTCCGCAGATACGCAGTATTTT.

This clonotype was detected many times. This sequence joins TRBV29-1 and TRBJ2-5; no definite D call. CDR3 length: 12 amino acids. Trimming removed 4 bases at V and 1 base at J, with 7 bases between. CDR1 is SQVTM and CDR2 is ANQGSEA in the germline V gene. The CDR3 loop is CSVGISQETQYF. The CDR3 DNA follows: TGCAGCGTTGGAATCAGCCAAGAGACCCAGTACTTC. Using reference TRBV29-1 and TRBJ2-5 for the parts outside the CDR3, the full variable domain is SAVISQKPSRDICQRGTSLTIQCQVDSQVTMMFWYRQQPGQSLTLIATANQGSEATYESGFVIDKFPISRPNLTFSTLTVSNMSPEDSSIYLCSVGISQETQYFGPGTRLLVL.

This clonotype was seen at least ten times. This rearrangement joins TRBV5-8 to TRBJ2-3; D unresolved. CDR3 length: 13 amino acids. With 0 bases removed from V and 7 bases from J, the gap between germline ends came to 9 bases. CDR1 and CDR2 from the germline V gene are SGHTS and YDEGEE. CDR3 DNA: TGTGCCAGCAGCTTGGGAGAAGTAAATACGCAGTATTTT. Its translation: CASSLGEVNTQYF.

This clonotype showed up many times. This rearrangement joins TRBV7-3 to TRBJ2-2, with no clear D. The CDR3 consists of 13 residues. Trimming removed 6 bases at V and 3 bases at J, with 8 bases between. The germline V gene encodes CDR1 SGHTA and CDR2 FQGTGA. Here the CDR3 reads CASSSQYTGELFF. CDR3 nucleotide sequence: TGTGCCAGCAGTTCCCAGTACACCGGGGAGCTGTTTTTT.

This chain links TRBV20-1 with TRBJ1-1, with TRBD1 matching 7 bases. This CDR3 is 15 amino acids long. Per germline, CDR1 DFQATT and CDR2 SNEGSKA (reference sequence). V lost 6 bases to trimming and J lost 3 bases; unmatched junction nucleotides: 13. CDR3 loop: CSAKTLQGMDTEAFF. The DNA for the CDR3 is TGCAGTGCGAAAACCTTACAGGGGATGGACACTGAAGCTTTCTTT.